This T cell receptor beta chain was observed in a study of graft-versus-host responses after intestinal transplantation. V dropped 0 bases and J dropped 2 bases, with 8 bases sitting between them. CDR3 length: 15 residues. Germline values: CDR1 SGHTA, CDR2 FQGNSA. Remarks on this clone: Its antigen is currently unknown.

The data were produced by immunoSEQ multiplex PCR, yet TCRdb's version contains in-frame clones alone and is incomplete. The sample contains just over 85,000 clones, under 95% of which appear only once. The sample here was unstimulated CD8+ T cells sorted from spleen or lymph node cells, taken before transplant. The chain couples TRBV7-2 to TRBJ2-1; possible D gene TRBD1, 6 bases. The sequence derives from a human donor who was the organ donor for an intestinal transplant. CDR3 nucleotide sequence: TGTGCCAGCAGCTTAGCTAGGACAGCCTACAATGAGCAGTTCTTC. It is translated as CASSLARTAYNEQFF.